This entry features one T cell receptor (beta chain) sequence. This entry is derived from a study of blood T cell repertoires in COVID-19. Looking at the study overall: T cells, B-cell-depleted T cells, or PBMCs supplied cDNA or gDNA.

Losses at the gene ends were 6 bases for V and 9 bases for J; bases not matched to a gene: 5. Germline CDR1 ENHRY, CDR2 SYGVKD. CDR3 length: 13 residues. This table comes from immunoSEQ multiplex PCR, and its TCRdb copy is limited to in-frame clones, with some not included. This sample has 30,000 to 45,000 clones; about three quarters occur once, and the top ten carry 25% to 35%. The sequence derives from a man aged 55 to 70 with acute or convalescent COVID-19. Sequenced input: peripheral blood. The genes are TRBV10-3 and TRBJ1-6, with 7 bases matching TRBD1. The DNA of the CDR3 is TGTGCCATCAGCAGGGACAGTTCTTCACCCCTCCACTTT. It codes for CAISRDSSSPLHF.